This TCR beta chain was profiled in a study of beta chain features in type 1 diabetes. Between the trimmed V and J ends, which lost 4 bases and 5 bases, there was a span of 17 bases. The CDR3 extends over 15 amino acids. Germline CDR1 is SGHNT and CDR2 is YENEEA. In the case of this clone: Its target is unknown.

The isolated RNA, all of it, was reverse transcribed, so expressed TCRB transcripts were what got sequenced. Assay: immunoSEQ multiplex PCR; the TCRdb copy retains only in-frame clones and omits some. The sample has 500,000 to 650,000 clones, 9.5% to 15% seen once. Study-wide points: Significant though moderate, a shortening of TCRB CDR3s appeared in all four CD4+ subsets of Type 1 diabetes patients.

The chain links TRBV11-3 to TRBJ2-5; a weak D match, TRBD1 (5 bases). The source of this sequence is a man aged 25 to 45 with type 1 diabetes. Sequencing used naive CD4+ T cells from blood. The CDR3 reads CASSSPGNSMETQYF. The CDR3 DNA is TGTGCCAGCAGCTCCCCAGGGAATTCGATGGAGACCCAGTACTTC.